Listed below are T cell receptor beta chains from one sample, sequenced in a study of OX40 agonist ivuxolimab in advanced cancers. Sequenced by immunoSEQ multiplex PCR; TCRdb stores in-frame clones only, minus some. The table has around 60,000 clones, roughly 80% seen once. The sequences come from CD4+ or CD8+ T cells sorted from blood, collected in a trial of the OX40 agonist ivuxolimab. Every receptor here comes from an adult with an advanced solid tumor such as melanoma, head and neck, liver or kidney cancer. CDR3s include the opening cysteine and the closing phenylalanine or tryptophan. Each record gives: clone size, V gene, D gene, J gene, CDR3 protein, CDR3 DNA. The D gene is left open where the match is weak. Clone size is stated in some rows and not others, as once, few, many or a class when expanded.

>NA|TRBV29-1|TRBD1|TRBJ1-1
CSVEGVTGGETEAFF
TGCAGCGTTGAAGGGGTGACAGGGGGCGAGACTGAAGCTTTCTTT
>NA|TRBV19|NA|TRBJ2-2
CASTAVVHGELFF
TGTGCCAGTACAGCGGTGGTACACGGGGAGCTGTTTTTT
>NA|TRBV9|TRBD2|TRBJ2-1
CASSVSSGRIYNEQFF
TGTGCCAGCAGCGTATCTAGCGGGAGGATATACAATGAGCAGTTCTTC
>NA|TRBV25-1|NA|TRBJ1-1
CASSEYPEGTEAFF
TGTGCCAGCAGTGAATATCCCGAGGGCACTGAAGCTTTCTTT
>few|TRBV6-5|NA|TRBJ2-4
CASSYSTLAGNIQYF
TGTGCCAGCAGTTACTCGACCCTAGCTGGAAACATTCAGTACTTC
>NA|TRBV7-7|TRBD1|TRBJ2-5
CASSGTRDRGETQYF
TGTGCCAGCAGCGGAACCCGGGACAGGGGCGAGACCCAGTACTTC
>NA|TRBV2|NA|TRBJ2-6
CAGGTLPSGANVLTF
TGTGCCGGCGGGACACTCCCCTCTGGGGCCAACGTCCTGACTTTC
>NA|TRBV7-6|TRBD2|TRBJ2-1
CASSNNERLAGVNEQFF
TGTGCCAGCAGCAATAATGAAAGACTAGCGGGAGTAAACGAGCAGTTCTTC
>NA|TRBV5-1|NA|TRBJ2-5
CASSLFIQQETQYF
TGCGCCAGCAGCTTGTTTATTCAACAAGAGACCCAGTACTTC
>NA|TRBV4-2|NA|TRBJ1-4
CASSQENTGSDEKLFF
TGTGCCAGCAGCCAAGAAAACACAGGGTCAGATGAAAAACTGTTTTTT
>NA|TRBV2|NA|TRBJ2-7
CASSNRGSYEQYF
TGTGCCAGCAGTAACCGGGGCTCCTACGAGCAGTACTTC
>NA|TRBV7-2|NA|TRBJ1-1
CASSLLGVGTEAFF
TGTGCCAGCAGCTTATTAGGGGTGGGCACTGAAGCTTTCTTT
>NA|TRBV29-1|TRBD2|TRBJ2-1
CSVEDLGTSGRTTYYNEQFF
TGCAGCGTTGAAGATCTGGGGACTAGCGGGAGAACAACCTACTACAATGAGCAGTTCTTC
>NA|TRBV29-1|TRBD1|TRBJ2-7
CSVVWDSLYEQYF
TGCAGCGTTGTGTGGGACAGTCTCTACGAGCAGTACTTC
>NA|TRBV11-2|TRBD1|TRBJ1-1
CASSQWTGSGRTEAFF
TGTGCCAGCAGCCAGTGGACAGGGTCGGGACGGACTGAAGCTTTCTTT
>NA|TRBV18|NA|TRBJ1-5
CASSPQGLNQPQHF
TGTGCCAGCTCACCTCAGGGCCTCAATCAGCCCCAGCATTTT
>once|TRBV7-9|NA|TRBJ1-4
CASCKRTNEKLFF
TGTGCCAGCTGTAAGCGGACTAATGAAAAACTGTTTTTT
>once|TRBV30|NA|TRBJ1-6
CAGGISYNSPLHF
TGTGCCGGGGGTATCTCCTATAATTCACCCCTCCACTTT
>NA|TRBV9|NA|TRBJ2-7
CASSVVGHSYEQYF
TGTGCCAGCAGCGTAGTAGGGCACTCCTACGAGCAGTACTTC
>NA|TRBV6-6|TRBD1|TRBJ1-1
CATSRRGHMNTEAFF
TGTGCCACCTCCCGCAGGGGGCACATGAACACTGAAGCTTTCTTT
>NA|TRBV30|TRBD2|TRBJ2-5
CAWSGLAGFETQYF
TGTGCCTGGAGTGGACTAGCGGGATTTGAGACCCAGTACTTC
>NA|TRBV9|TRBD1|TRBJ1-3
CASSVTLGQGAGNTIYF
TGTGCCAGCAGCGTAACTTTAGGACAGGGGGCGGGAAACACCATATATTTT
>NA|TRBV5-1|NA|TRBJ1-4
CASSLSSATNEKLFF
TGCGCCAGCAGCTTGTCCTCAGCAACTAATGAAAAACTGTTTTTT
>NA|TRBV7-2|TRBD2|TRBJ2-1
CASSLGVQGLASYNEQFF
TGTGCCAGCAGCTTAGGGGTCCAGGGACTAGCATCTTACAATGAGCAGTTCTTC